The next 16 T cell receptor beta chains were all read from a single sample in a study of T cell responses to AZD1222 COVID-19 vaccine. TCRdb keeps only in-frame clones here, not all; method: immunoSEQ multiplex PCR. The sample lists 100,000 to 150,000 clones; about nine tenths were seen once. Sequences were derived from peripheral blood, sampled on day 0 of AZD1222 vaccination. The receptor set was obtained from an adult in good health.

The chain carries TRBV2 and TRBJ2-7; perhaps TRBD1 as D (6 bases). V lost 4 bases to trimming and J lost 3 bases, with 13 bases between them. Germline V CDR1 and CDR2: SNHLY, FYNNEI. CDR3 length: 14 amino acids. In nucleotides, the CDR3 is TGTGCCAGCAGTGCTCCGGGACAAAACTACGAGCAGTACTTC. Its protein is CASSAPGQNYEQYF.

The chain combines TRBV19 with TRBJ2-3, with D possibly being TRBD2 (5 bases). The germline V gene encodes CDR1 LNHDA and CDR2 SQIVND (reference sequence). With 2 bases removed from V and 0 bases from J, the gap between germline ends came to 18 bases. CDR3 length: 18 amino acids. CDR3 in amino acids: CASSILGGRGSSTDTQYF. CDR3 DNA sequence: TGTGCCAGTAGTATACTGGGCGGGCGAGGCTCTAGCACAGATACGCAGTATTTT.

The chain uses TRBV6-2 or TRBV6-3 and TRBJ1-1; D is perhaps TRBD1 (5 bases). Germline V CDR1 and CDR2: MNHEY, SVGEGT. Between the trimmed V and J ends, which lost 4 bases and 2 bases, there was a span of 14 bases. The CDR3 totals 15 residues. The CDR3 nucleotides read TGTGCCAGCAGTTCGAACCCAGGGATAAACACTGAAGCTTTCTTT. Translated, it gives CASSSNPGINTEAFF.

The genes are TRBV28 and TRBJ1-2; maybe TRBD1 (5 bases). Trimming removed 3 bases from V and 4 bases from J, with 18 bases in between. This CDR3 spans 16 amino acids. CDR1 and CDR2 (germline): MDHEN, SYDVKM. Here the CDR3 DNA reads TGTGCCAGCAGTTTTCGCGGTTCGGGGACGGGCTATGGCTACACCTTC. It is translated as CASSFRGSGTGYGYTF.

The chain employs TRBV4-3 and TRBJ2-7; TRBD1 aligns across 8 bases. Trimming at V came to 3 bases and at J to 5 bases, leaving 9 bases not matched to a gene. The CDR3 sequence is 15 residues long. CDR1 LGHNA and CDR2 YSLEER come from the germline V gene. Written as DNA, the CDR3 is TGCGCCAGCAGCCAGGCCCGGACAGGGCGTGACGAGCAGTACTTC. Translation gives CASSQARTGRDEQYF.

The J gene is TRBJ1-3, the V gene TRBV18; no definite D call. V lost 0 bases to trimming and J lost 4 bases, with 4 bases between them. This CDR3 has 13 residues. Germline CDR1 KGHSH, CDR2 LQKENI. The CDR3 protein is CASSPPMGNTIYF. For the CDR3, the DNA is TGTGCCAGCTCACCACCGATGGGAAACACCATATATTTT.

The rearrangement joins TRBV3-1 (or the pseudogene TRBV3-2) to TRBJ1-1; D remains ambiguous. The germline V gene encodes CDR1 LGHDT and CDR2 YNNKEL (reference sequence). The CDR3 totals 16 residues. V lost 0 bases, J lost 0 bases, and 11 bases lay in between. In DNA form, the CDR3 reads TGTGCCAGCAGCCAAGATTGGGGTCCTATGAACACTGAAGCTTTCTTT. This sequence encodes CASSQDWGPMNTEAFF.

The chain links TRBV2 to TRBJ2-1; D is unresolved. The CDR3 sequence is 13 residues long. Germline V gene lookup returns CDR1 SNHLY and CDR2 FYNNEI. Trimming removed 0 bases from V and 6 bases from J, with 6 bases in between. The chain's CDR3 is CASSEAWGNEQFF. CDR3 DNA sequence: TGTGCCAGCAGTGAAGCATGGGGCAATGAGCAGTTCTTC.

The CDR3 DNA reads TGTGCCACCAGTACAGGTTGGGAAGAGACCCAGTACTTC. This encodes CATSTGWEETQYF. This chain links TRBV24-1 with TRBJ2-5, with a possible D match to TRBD1 (5 bases). This CDR3 is 13 amino acids long. Trimming cost V 6 bases and J 3 bases, with 10 bases left between them. Germline V gives CDR1 KGHDR, CDR2 SFDVKD.

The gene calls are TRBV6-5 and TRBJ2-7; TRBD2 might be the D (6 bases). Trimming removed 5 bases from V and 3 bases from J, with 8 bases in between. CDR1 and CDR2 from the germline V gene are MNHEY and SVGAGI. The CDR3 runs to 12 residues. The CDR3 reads CASSLEGYEQYF. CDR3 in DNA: TGTGCCAGCAGTCTGGAGGGCTACGAGCAGTACTTC.

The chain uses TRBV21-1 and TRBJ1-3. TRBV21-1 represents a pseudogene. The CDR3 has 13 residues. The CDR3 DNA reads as TGTGCCAGCAGCAAAGTTGTTTGTAACACCATATATTTT. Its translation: CASSKVVCNTIYF.

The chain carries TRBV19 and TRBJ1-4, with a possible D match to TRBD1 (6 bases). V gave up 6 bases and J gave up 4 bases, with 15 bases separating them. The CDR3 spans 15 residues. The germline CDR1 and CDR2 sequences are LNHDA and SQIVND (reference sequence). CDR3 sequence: CASSRTDSLNEKLFF. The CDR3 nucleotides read TGTGCCAGTAGCCGAACGGACAGTCTTAATGAAAAACTGTTTTTT.

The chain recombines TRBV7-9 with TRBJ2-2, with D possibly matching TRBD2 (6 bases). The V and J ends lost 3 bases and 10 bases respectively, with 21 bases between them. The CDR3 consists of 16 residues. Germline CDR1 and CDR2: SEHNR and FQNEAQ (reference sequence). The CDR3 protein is CASSFPRVGGRTELFF. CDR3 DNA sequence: TGTGCCAGCAGCTTTCCCAGGGTGGGGGGAAGAACGGAGCTGTTTTTT.

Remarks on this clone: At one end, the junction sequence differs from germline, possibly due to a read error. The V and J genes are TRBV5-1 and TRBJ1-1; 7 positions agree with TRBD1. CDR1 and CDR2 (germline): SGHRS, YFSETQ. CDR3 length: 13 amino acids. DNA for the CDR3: TGCGCCAGCAGCGTGGACAGGAACGCTGAAGCTTTCTTT. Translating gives CASSVDRNAEAFF.

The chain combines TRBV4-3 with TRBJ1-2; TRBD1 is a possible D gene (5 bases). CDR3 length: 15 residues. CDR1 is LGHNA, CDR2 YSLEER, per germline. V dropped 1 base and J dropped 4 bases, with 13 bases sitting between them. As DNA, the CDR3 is TGCGCCAGCAGCCAAGGTACAGGAGGGTTCTATGGCTACACCTTC. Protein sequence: CASSQGTGGFYGYTF.

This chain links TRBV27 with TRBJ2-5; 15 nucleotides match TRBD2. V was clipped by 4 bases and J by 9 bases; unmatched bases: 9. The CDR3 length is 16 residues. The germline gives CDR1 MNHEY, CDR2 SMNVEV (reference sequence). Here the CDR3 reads CASSSGLAGGTWAQYF. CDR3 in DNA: TGTGCCAGCAGTTCAGGACTAGCGGGGGGGACCTGGGCCCAGTACTTC.